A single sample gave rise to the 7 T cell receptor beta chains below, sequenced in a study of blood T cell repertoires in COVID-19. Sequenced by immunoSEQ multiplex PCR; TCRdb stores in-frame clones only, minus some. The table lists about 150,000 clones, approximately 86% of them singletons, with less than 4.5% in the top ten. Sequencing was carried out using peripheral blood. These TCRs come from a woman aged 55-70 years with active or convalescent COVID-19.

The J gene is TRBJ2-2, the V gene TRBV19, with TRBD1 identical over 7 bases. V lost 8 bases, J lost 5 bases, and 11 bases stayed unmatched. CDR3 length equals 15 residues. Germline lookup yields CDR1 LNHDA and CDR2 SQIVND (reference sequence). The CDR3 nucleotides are TGTGCCAGTGGAGAGGGGGCCTTAAGGACCGGGGAGCTGTTTTTT. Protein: CASGEGALRTGELFF.

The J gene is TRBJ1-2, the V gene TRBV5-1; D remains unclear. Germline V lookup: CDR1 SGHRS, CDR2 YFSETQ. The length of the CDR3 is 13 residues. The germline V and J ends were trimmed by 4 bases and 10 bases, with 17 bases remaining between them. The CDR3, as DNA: TGCGCCAGCAGCCTGGGGAAAGACAATGCCTACACCTTC. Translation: CASSLGKDNAYTF.

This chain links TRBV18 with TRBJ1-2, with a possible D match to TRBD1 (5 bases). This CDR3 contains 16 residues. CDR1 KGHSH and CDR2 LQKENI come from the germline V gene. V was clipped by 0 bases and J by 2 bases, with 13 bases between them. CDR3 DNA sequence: TGTGCCAGCTCACCACCTCAAGGGGTTAGGAACTATGGCTACACCTTC. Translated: CASSPPQGVRNYGYTF.

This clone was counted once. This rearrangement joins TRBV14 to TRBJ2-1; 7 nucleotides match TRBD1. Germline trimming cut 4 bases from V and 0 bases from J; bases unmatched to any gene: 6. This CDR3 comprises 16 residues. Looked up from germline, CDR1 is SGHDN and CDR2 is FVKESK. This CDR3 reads CASSPTGPSSYNEQFF. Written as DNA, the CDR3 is TGTGCCAGCAGCCCGACAGGGCCGAGCTCCTACAATGAGCAGTTCTTC.

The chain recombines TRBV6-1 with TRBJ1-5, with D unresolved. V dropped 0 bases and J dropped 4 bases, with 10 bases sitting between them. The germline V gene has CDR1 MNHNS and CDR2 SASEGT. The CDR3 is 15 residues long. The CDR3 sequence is CASSEAPGGNQPQHF. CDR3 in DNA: TGTGCCAGCAGTGAAGCCCCGGGCGGGAATCAGCCCCAGCATTTT.

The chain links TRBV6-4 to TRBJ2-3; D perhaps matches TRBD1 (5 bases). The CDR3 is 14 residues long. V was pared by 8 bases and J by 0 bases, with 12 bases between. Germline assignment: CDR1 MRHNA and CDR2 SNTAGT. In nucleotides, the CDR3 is TGTGCCAGCGCACAGGAGTCTAGCACAGATACGCAGTATTTT. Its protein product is CASAQESSTDTQYF.

CDR3 DNA: TGTGCCAGCAGAGCAGACAACTCCTATAATTCACCCCTCCACTTT. Amino acid sequence: CASRADNSYNSPLHF. The chain has TRBV2 and TRBJ1-6; D is ambiguous. The CDR3 is 15 amino acids. Deletions cut 6 bases from V and 0 bases from J, with 9 bases between. Looked up from germline, CDR1 is SNHLY and CDR2 is FYNNEI. Full variable domain (remainder filled in from reference TRBV2 and TRBJ1-6): EPEVTQTPSHQVTQMGQEVILRCVPISNHLYFYWYRQILGQKVEFLVSFYNNEISEKSEIFDDQFSVERPDGSNFTLKIRSTKLEDSAMYFCASRADNSYNSPLHFGNGTRLTVT.